The 19 T cell receptor beta chains in this list originate from one sample, sequenced in a study of Ad26.COV2.S vaccination and SARS-CoV-2 variants. Treatment specified: about 20 received Ad26.COV2.S at low or high dose, single or two shots; about 5 received placebo; per-sample allocation not given. Samples were taken on day 63 after the first vaccine or placebo injection. TCRdb keeps only in-frame clones here, not all; method: immunoSEQ multiplex PCR. Among over 200,000 clones listed, approximately 90% were seen once. Sequenced material: peripheral blood, taken in a trial of Ad26.COV2.S vaccine versus placebo. The receptors stem from a person between 18 and 65 years old who received the Ad26.COV2.S COVID-19 vaccine or a placebo.

The genes are TRBV13 and TRBJ2-3, with 13 bases aligning to TRBD2. Trimming removed 7 bases from V and 7 bases from J; junction bases left unmatched: 8. The CDR3 has 15 amino acids. Looked up from germline, CDR1 is PRHDT and CDR2 is FYEKMQ (reference sequence). The CDR3 DNA follows: TGTGCCAGCAACTCACTAGCGGGGGGGCCAAATACGCAGTATTTT. Its translation: CASNSLAGGPNTQYF.

The chain is built from TRBV9 and TRBJ1-1, with D possibly matching TRBD1 (6 bases). The CDR3 is made up of 14 amino acids. The germline gives CDR1 SGDLS, CDR2 YYNGEE. Between the trimmed V and J ends, which lost 0 bases and 4 bases, there was a span of 10 bases. CDR3 loop: CASSVGTVGTEAFF. The CDR3 DNA is TGTGCCAGCAGCGTAGGGACAGTAGGCACTGAAGCTTTCTTT.

The chain joins TRBV12-3 or TRBV12-4 to TRBJ2-1; 8 positions match TRBD2. The junction had 5 bases not matched to a gene; V was cut back by 1 base and J by 15 bases. The CDR3 extends over 12 amino acids. CDR3 protein: CASSLGGTSWFF. The DNA for the CDR3 is TGTGCCAGCAGTTTAGGAGGGACTAGTTGGTTCTTC.

The chain uses TRBV3-1 (or the pseudogene TRBV3-2) and TRBJ1-1; 7 bases match TRBD1. CDR1 is LGHDT, CDR2 YNNKEL, per germline (reference sequence). V trimming: 5 bases; J trimming: 0 bases; junction bases outside the gene matches: 3. The CDR3 has 14 amino acids. This CDR3 is CASSLTGMNTEAFF. The CDR3 DNA reads TGTGCCAGCAGCTTGACAGGGATGAACACTGAAGCTTTCTTT.

This sequence joins TRBV5-4 and TRBJ2-7, with 9 positions matching TRBD2. The CDR3 spans 15 residues. The J segment lost 2 bases and the V segment lost 5 bases, leaving 8 bases of the junction unmatched. The germline V gene has CDR1 SGHNT and CDR2 YYREEE (reference sequence). DNA for the CDR3: TGTGCCAGCAGTCTCTCCGGGACTAGCCCCTACGAGCAGTACTTC. Its protein is CASSLSGTSPYEQYF.

This clone was found once. The rearrangement uses TRBV5-1 and TRBJ1-2; D unclear. CDR3 length equals 15 residues. The ends were cut back, 0 bases at V and 6 bases at J, with 15 bases in the middle. Germline CDR1 SGHRS, CDR2 YFSETQ. CDR3 DNA sequence: TGCGCCAGCAGCTTGGACGCCGGCGGGGTGGATGGCTACACCTTC. Translated, it gives CASSLDAGGVDGYTF. The variable domain in full, completed from reference TRBV5-1 and TRBJ1-2, reads KAGVTQTPRYLIKTRGQQVTLSCSPISGHRSVSWYQQTPGQGLQFLFEYFSETQRNKGNFPGRFSGRQFSNSRSEMNVSTLELGDSALYLCASSLDAGGVDGYTFGSGTRLTVV.

CDR3 protein: CASSLAGGPGEQYF. The CDR3 nucleotides read TGTGCCAGCAGCTTGGCGGGAGGGCCGGGCGAGCAGTACTTC. The genes are TRBV11-2 and TRBJ2-7; 9 nucleotides match TRBD2. Looked up from germline, CDR1 is SGHAT and CDR2 is FQNNGV. The V gene end was trimmed by 3 bases and the J gene end by 6 bases; junction bases not matched to a gene: 6. The CDR3 is made up of 14 amino acids.

The J gene is TRBJ2-7, the V gene TRBV13, with D unclear. Germline lookup yields CDR1 PRHDT and CDR2 FYEKMQ (reference sequence). The CDR3 loop spans 13 amino acids. V lost 0 bases and J 6 bases, leaving 9 bases between the germline ends. The CDR3, as DNA: TGTGCCAGCAGCTTAGGCGGCAGAGCCGAGCAGTACTTC. It yields the protein CASSLGGRAEQYF.

The gene calls are TRBV18 and TRBJ2-2; D gene unclear. The V and J ends lost 3 bases and 8 bases respectively, with 4 bases between them. The germline V gene has CDR1 KGHSH and CDR2 LQKENI. This CDR3 contains 11 residues. The CDR3 region is CASSPKGELFF. Written as DNA, the CDR3 is TGTGCCAGCTCACCTAAAGGGGAGCTGTTTTTT. Full variable domain (outside the CDR3, taken from reference TRBV18 and TRBJ2-2): NAGVMQNPRHLVRRRGQEARLRCSPMKGHSHVYWYRQLPEEGLKFMVYLQKENIIDESGMPKERFSAEFPKEGPSILRIQQVVRGDSAAYFCASSPKGELFFGEGSRLTVL.

The chain combines TRBV9 with TRBJ2-7; D is unresolved. Trimming shortened V by 3 bases and J by 2 bases, and 18 bases separated the two germline ends. Germline CDR1 and CDR2: SGDLS and YYNGEE. This CDR3 has 16 residues. The CDR3 sequence is CASSEGPGPGAYEQYF. DNA of the CDR3: TGTGCCAGCAGCGAGGGCCCGGGTCCAGGCGCCTACGAGCAGTACTTC.

The V and J genes are TRBV19 and TRBJ2-2; D is perhaps TRBD1 or TRBD2 (7 bases each). The CDR3 runs 16 residues. The V gene lost 5 bases and the J gene lost 13 bases, with 26 bases spanning the gap. Germline loops: CDR1 LNHDA, CDR2 SQIVND (reference sequence). The CDR3 nucleotides are TGTGCCAGTAGTCGGCCAGGGGGGGCCAACACCGGTGGGCTGTTTTTT. Encoded protein: CASSRPGGANTGGLFF.

This clone was picked up a small number of times. J is TRBJ1-5 and V is TRBV19; maybe TRBD1 (6 bases). Looked up from germline, CDR1 is LNHDA and CDR2 is SQIVND (reference sequence). The CDR3 extends over 14 amino acids. Trimming removed 5 bases at V and 3 bases at J, with 11 bases between. CDR3 protein: CASSHREFNQPQHF. DNA for the CDR3: TGTGCCAGTAGTCACAGGGAATTCAATCAGCCCCAGCATTTT.

This clone was detected ten times or more. CDR3 coding DNA: TGTGCCAGCAGTTACGTCAGGGGAGGAGGGAACACTGAAGCTTTCTTT. Translation gives CASSYVRGGGNTEAFF. J is TRBJ1-1 and V is TRBV6-2 or TRBV6-3; weak D call: TRBD1 (6 bases). The V gene lost 2 bases and the J gene lost 1 base, with 14 bases spanning the gap. Germline lookup yields CDR1 MNHEY and CDR2 SVGEGT. This CDR3 spans 16 amino acids.

This clone has more than one count but fewer than ten. V gene TRBV18 combines with J gene TRBJ1-1; 8 positions match TRBD1. Losses at the gene ends were 4 bases for V and 4 bases for J; bases not matched to a gene: 5. The CDR3 is 14 residues long. Germline assignment: CDR1 KGHSH and CDR2 LQKENI. The CDR3 bases are TGTGCCAGCTCACGACAGGGGATGGGCACTGAAGCTTTCTTT. Protein sequence: CASSRQGMGTEAFF.

V is TRBV27 and J is TRBJ1-6; no reliable D call. CDR1 is MNHEY and CDR2 is SMNVEV in the germline V gene (reference sequence). The CDR3 is 14 amino acids. Trimming pared 3 bases from V and 8 bases from J, leaving 11 bases between. DNA for the CDR3: TGTGCCAGCAGTTTTGGGTTAAGTCATTCACCCCTCCACTTT. Residues: CASSFGLSHSPLHF.

This clone was seen only once. The chain uses TRBV6-5 and TRBJ2-7, with 7 bases identical to TRBD2. The germline V gene encodes CDR1 MNHEY and CDR2 SVGAGI. CDR3 size: 14 residues. With V trimmed by 10 bases and J by 0 bases, 9 bases remained unmatched. The CDR3 bases are TGTGCCACCGCCCGGGGGGTCCTCTCCTACGAGCAGTACTTC. It is translated as CATARGVLSYEQYF.

CDR3 residues: CASAQGLGGYTF. In DNA, the CDR3 is TGTGCCAGCGCCCAGGGGCTGGGTGGCTACACCTTC. The rearrangement uses TRBV2 and TRBJ1-2, with D possibly matching TRBD1 (6 bases). V was pared by 8 bases and J by 7 bases, with 14 bases between. The length of the CDR3 is 12 residues. Germline CDR1 reads SNHLY; CDR2 reads FYNNEI.

This clone was detected once. The chain has TRBV25-1 and TRBJ2-1; D unclear. The CDR3 spans 12 residues. The germline V gene encodes CDR1 MGHDK and CDR2 SYGVNS. Trimming stripped 3 bases from V and 9 bases from J, with 9 bases between. In DNA form, the CDR3 reads TGTGCCAGCAGTGACCTGACGGGTGAGCAGTTCTTC. It is translated as CASSDLTGEQFF. The full variable domain, rest sourced from reference TRBV25-1 and TRBJ2-1, is EADIYQTPRYLVIGTGKKITLECSQTMGHDKMYWYQQDPGMELHLIHYSYGVNSTEKGDLSSESTVSRIRTEHFPLTLESARPSHTSQYLCASSDLTGEQFFGPGTRLTVL.

This chain connects TRBV5-6 to TRBJ2-7; tentatively, D is TRBD1 or TRBD2 (5 bases each). Germline V gives CDR1 SGHDT, CDR2 YYEEEE. The CDR3 is 15 residues long. The V and J ends lost 1 base and 0 bases respectively, with 11 bases between them. CDR3 sequence (DNA): TGTGCCAGCAGCTTGCGGGACGTCCTCTCCTACGAGCAGTACTTC. It encodes CASSLRDVLSYEQYF.